This TCR beta chain was sequenced for a study of blood T cell repertoires in COVID-19. Study information: The samples span acute and convalescent COVID-19 from the United States, Italy and Spain. PBMCs, B-cell-depleted T cells, or T cells were the source of the cDNA or gDNA that made up the material.

Here immunoSEQ multiplex PCR was the method, and the copy in TCRdb shows in-frame clones only, minus some. The sample lists 85,000 to 120,000 clones; approximately 80% were seen once. The sample consisted of peripheral blood. This clonotype was obtained from a woman aged 55 to 70 with acute or convalescent COVID-19.

The CDR3 DNA is TGTGCCAGCAGTTTCTTGGCGGAAGAGACCCAGTACTTC. This gives the protein CASSFLAEETQYF. The V gene is TRBV12-3 or TRBV12-4, the J gene TRBJ2-5; D ambiguous. V shed 3 bases and J shed 3 bases, with 8 bases lying between them. The CDR3 covers 13 residues.